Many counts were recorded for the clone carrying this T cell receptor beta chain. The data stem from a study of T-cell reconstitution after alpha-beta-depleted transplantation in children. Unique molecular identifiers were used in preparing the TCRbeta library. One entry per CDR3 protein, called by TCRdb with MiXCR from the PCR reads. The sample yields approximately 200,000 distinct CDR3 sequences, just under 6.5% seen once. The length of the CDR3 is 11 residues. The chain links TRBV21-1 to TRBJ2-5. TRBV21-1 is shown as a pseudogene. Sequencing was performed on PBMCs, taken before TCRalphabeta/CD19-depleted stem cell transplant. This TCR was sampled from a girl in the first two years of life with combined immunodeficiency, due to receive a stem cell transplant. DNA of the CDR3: TGTGCCAGCAGCTGGCAAGAGACCCAGTACTTC. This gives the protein CASSWQETQYF.